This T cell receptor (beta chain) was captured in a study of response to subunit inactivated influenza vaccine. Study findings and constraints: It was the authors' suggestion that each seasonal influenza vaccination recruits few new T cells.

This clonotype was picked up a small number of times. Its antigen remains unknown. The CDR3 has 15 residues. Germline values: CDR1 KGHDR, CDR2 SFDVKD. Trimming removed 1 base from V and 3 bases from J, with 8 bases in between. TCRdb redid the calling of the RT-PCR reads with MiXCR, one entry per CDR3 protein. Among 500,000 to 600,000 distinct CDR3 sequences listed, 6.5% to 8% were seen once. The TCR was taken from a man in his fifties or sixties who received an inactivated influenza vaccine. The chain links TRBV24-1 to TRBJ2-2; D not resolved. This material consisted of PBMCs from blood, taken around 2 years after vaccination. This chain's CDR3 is CATSDFSSYTGELFF. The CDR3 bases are TGTGCCACCAGTGATTTCAGCAGTTACACCGGGGAGCTGTTTTTT.